The 6 T cell receptor beta chains given below trace back to one sample, sequenced in a study of shared clonotypes between healthy human individuals. Only in-frame clones appear in the TCRdb table, and some are missing; sequencing was by immunoSEQ multiplex PCR. The sample gives about 2 million clones, over 85% of which show up once; approximately 1.2% is in the top ten. CD45RO-negative, CCR7-positively selected cells formed the naive CD8 fraction, excluding terminally differentiated effector memory CD45RA+ cells. Sequenced input: naive CD8+ T cells sorted from blood. These receptors all stem from a man aged 18 to 30 in good health.

This clone was counted a single time. This specimen includes other DNA sequences encoding the same CDR3. This chain joins TRBV30 and TRBJ2-7, with TRBD2 matching 12 bases. This CDR3 contains 14 residues. Germline V gene sequence: CDR1 GTSNPN, CDR2 SVGIG (reference sequence). After removal of 0 bases from V and 6 bases from J, the junction contained 3 bases not matched to a gene. The CDR3 here is CAWSVLAGGSEQYF. The CDR3 DNA is TGTGCCTGGAGTGTACTAGCGGGAGGCAGCGAGCAGTACTTC. The full variable domain, its missing parts supplied by reference TRBV30 and TRBJ2-7, is SQTIHQWPATLVQPVGSPLSLECTVEGTSNPNLYWYRQAAGRGLQLLFYSVGIGQISSEVPQNLSASRPQDRQFILSSKKLLLSDSGFYLCAWSVLAGGSEQYFGPGTRLTVT.

The gene calls are TRBV5-1 and TRBJ1-1; D might be TRBD1 (6 bases). Trimming stripped 0 bases from V and 1 base from J, with 13 bases between. This CDR3 has 16 residues. CDR1 is SGHRS and CDR2 is YFSETQ in the germline V gene. This CDR3 is CASSLEGGGRNTEAFF. The CDR3 region has the DNA TGCGCCAGCAGCTTGGAAGGAGGGGGGAGGAACACTGAAGCTTTCTTT.

Turning to this clone: Different DNA sequences within this sample yield the same CDR3. This rearrangement joins TRBV6-1 to TRBJ2-2; D is unresolved. Germline CDR1 MNHNS, CDR2 SASEGT. V lost 1 base and J 4 bases, leaving 4 bases between the germline ends. This CDR3 region has 13 residues. As DNA, the CDR3 is TGTGCCAGCAGTGAAGATGGCACCGGGGAGCTGTTTTTT. It translates to CASSEDGTGELFF.

The CDR3 protein is CAWSGQGIGELFF. In DNA, the CDR3 is TGTGCCTGGAGTGGCCAGGGGATCGGGGAGCTGTTTTTT. V usage is TRBV30 and J usage is TRBJ2-2; D perhaps matches TRBD1 (6 bases). Per germline, CDR1 GTSNPN and CDR2 SVGIG (reference sequence). Deletions cut 1 base from V and 7 bases from J, with 10 bases between. The CDR3 contains 13 residues.

The chain couples TRBV6-1 to TRBJ1-1; D unresolved. The CDR3 has 14 residues. Deletions cut 4 bases from V and 4 bases from J, with 13 bases between. The germline V gene encodes CDR1 MNHNS and CDR2 SASEGT. CDR3 region: CASSGRSWGTEAFF. The CDR3 DNA sequence: TGTGCCAGCAGTGGAAGATCGTGGGGCACTGAAGCTTTCTTT.

J is TRBJ2-7 and V is TRBV14; D gene unclear. CDR1 is SGHDN and CDR2 is FVKESK in the germline V gene. The CDR3 contains 14 residues. Trimming cost V 0 bases and J 3 bases, with 9 bases left between them. DNA for the CDR3: TGTGCCAGCAGCCAAGAAGGCAGCAGCTACGAGCAGTACTTC. It encodes CASSQEGSSYEQYF.